This T cell receptor beta chain was profiled in a study of T cell repertoires in cytomegalovirus infection. At the level of the study: HLA-B-restricted CMV epitopes that are well studied were used alongside recently identified HLA-C-restricted ones. Study results and caveats: Accumulated public TCR beta family frequency recognized individuals carrying CMV together with the relevant HLA. The response measured ex vivo was dominated by TCR beta clonotypes (HLA-C-restricted and CMV-specific).

Using its own MiXCR run on the reads, TCRdb lists one record per CDR3 protein. The sample lists some 940,000 distinct CDR3 sequences, 30% to 40% occurring once. Germline CDR1 and CDR2: MNHNS and SASEGT. The CDR3 is 16 residues long. Trimming shortened V by 0 bases and J by 0 bases, and 9 bases separated the two germline ends. On this clonotype: Its antigen is currently unknown.

The V and J genes are TRBV6-1 and TRBJ2-4; D is ambiguous. The sample consisted of cultured CD8+ T cells from PBMCs, taken from culture after CMV antigen stimulation. The clonotype originates from a human donor in good health (CMV status not recorded). Some clones in this sample may be carry-over from other donors' samples. The CDR3 loop reads CASSEARHIAKNIQYF. CDR3 nucleotides: TGTGCCAGCAGTGAAGCGCGCCATATAGCCAAAAACATTCAGTACTTC.